This note documents a single T cell receptor beta chain sequence. Its antigen is as yet unknown. Germline CDR1 reads MGHDK; CDR2 reads SYGVNS. V shed 4 bases, J shed 9 bases, and the junction held 9 bases outside the gene matches. This CDR3 spans 14 amino acids. This sample stems from a study of identical twins. MiXCR was run by TCRdb on the 5' RACE reads, yielding one entry per CDR3 protein. The repertoire holds 300,000 to 350,000 distinct CDR3 sequences, with roughly an eighth as singletons. Study observations and caveats: Less excess twin sharing appeared in beta out-of-frame sequences.

These data also featured in a second study, about yellow fever vaccine responses in identical twins.

This receptor was obtained from a young woman in good health. Input material: CD8+ T cells sorted from blood. This chain joins TRBV25-1 and TRBJ2-1; 7 bases align to TRBD1. CDR3 residues: CASSVGGAVREQFF. Here the CDR3 DNA reads TGTGCCAGCAGTGTAGGGGGCGCGGTTCGTGAGCAGTTCTTC.